The present T cell receptor beta chain was sequenced within a study of type 1 regulatory T cells. Study in general: This in vitro CD4 product, T-allo10, is enriched for Tr1 cells and alloantigen-specific.

CDR3 size: 16 residues. Germline V gene sequence: CDR1 DFQATT, CDR2 SNEGSKA (reference sequence). The V and J ends lost 1 base and 2 bases respectively, with 14 bases between them. TCRdb re-called the reads with MiXCR, one entry per CDR3 protein. The data contain around 88,000 distinct CDR3 sequences, less than 40% of them singletons. The sample comprised CD4+ T cells, either the whole sample or a sorted fraction (not recorded which). V usage is TRBV20-1 and J usage is TRBJ2-2; a possible D gene is TRBD1 (6 bases). This receptor was identified in a human donor in good health. The CDR3 DNA reads TGCAGTGCTAGAGCCGGGGCAGGGGTCAACACCGGGGAGCTGTTTTTT. Protein: CSARAGAGVNTGELFF.